Following are 17 T cell receptor beta chains from one sample sequenced in a study of response to subunit inactivated influenza vaccine. TCRdb re-called the RT-PCR reads with MiXCR, one entry per CDR3 protein. Of hundreds of thousands of distinct CDR3 sequences listed, 16% are singletons. The material sequenced was CD4+ T cells sorted from PBMCs, taken roughly 24 months after vaccination. The origin of the receptors is a man in his fifties or sixties who received an inactivated influenza vaccine.

This clonotype was seen at least ten times. The V and J genes are TRBV28 and TRBJ2-7; D is ambiguous. Germline assignment: CDR1 MDHEN and CDR2 SYDVKM. The V end was cut by 4 bases, the J end by 2 bases, with 3 bases between. This CDR3 comprises 11 residues. This CDR3 is CASSWAYEQYF. DNA for the CDR3: TGTGCCAGCAGTTGGGCCTACGAGCAGTACTTC.

The chain uses TRBV7-2 and TRBJ2-3, with 7 bases aligning to TRBD2. From germline, CDR1 is SGHTA and CDR2 FQGNSA. This CDR3 comprises 15 residues. V was clipped by 1 base and J by 4 bases; unmatched bases: 5. The CDR3 DNA reads TGTGCCAGCAGCTTAGGAGGGAGGGACCCAGATACGCAGTATTTT. This translates into CASSLGGRDPDTQYF. The variable domain in full, with the rest retrieved from reference TRBV7-2 and TRBJ2-3, is GAGVSQSPSNKVTEKGKDVELRCDPISGHTALYWYRQSLGQGLEFLIYFQGNSAPDKSGLPSDRFSAERTGGSVSTLTIQRTQQEDSAVYLCASSLGGRDPDTQYFGPGTRLTVL.

This clonotype turned up a few times. The chain recombines TRBV2 with TRBJ1-5, with a weak D call TRBD1 (6 bases). The ends were cut back, 8 bases at V and 0 bases at J, with 14 bases in the middle. Germline CDR1 is SNHLY and CDR2 is FYNNEI. This CDR3 region has 15 residues. This CDR3 is CASSQQGFSNQPQHF. CDR3 bases: TGTGCCAGCTCTCAACAGGGCTTTAGCAATCAGCCCCAGCATTTT.

The chain employs TRBV12-3 or TRBV12-4 and TRBJ1-5, with TRBD1 matching over 8 bases. The CDR3 has 15 residues. V lost 2 bases, J lost 2 bases, and 2 bases stayed unmatched. In nucleotides, the CDR3 is TGTGCCAGCAGTTTATTGGGACAGGGCAATCAGCCCCAGCATTTT. Protein sequence: CASSLLGQGNQPQHF.

This clonotype was recorded a few times. The chain joins TRBV20-1 to TRBJ2-1; D may be TRBD2 (6 bases). The germline gives CDR1 DFQATT, CDR2 SNEGSKA (reference sequence). This CDR3 is built from 15 residues. V lost 5 bases to trimming and J lost 2 bases, with 16 bases between them. The CDR3 here is CSARKLAKAYNEQFF. The CDR3 DNA reads as TGCAGTGCTCGAAAACTAGCAAAAGCCTACAATGAGCAGTTCTTC.

This clonotype turned up a few times. The chain joins TRBV5-1 to TRBJ2-3, with 8 bases matching TRBD2. Germline CDR1 reads SGHRS; CDR2 reads YFSETQ. The V and J ends lost 4 bases and 8 bases, in that order; junction bases with no gene match: 9. CDR3 length: 14 residues. In DNA, the CDR3 is TGCGCCAGCAGCATCAGCGGGGGCGGCCCTACGCAGTATTTT. This translates into CASSISGGGPTQYF.

The rearrangement uses TRBV6-1 and TRBJ2-1; 7 bases align to TRBD2. Germline V gene sequence: CDR1 MNHNS, CDR2 SASEGT. The CDR3 length is 15 residues. The ends lost 6 bases at V and 5 bases at J; junction bases unmatched: 10. The CDR3 nucleotides read TGTGCCAGCAGCCTAGGACTAGTGTCAAACAATGAGCAGTTCTTC. Its protein is CASSLGLVSNNEQFF.

This clonotype was found a few times. The chain is built from TRBV5-1 and TRBJ1-2, with D perhaps TRBD1 (5 bases). V was clipped by 0 bases and J by 0 bases, with 15 bases between them. The CDR3 length is 17 residues. Germline lookup yields CDR1 SGHRS and CDR2 YFSETQ. CDR3 sequence: CASSLALGGTPNYGYTF. In DNA form, the CDR3 reads TGCGCCAGCAGCTTGGCCCTAGGAGGGACCCCTAACTATGGCTACACCTTC. Filled out from reference TRBV5-1 and TRBJ1-2, the complete variable domain reads KAGVTQTPRYLIKTRGQQVTLSCSPISGHRSVSWYQQTPGQGLQFLFEYFSETQRNKGNFPGRFSGRQFSNSRSEMNVSTLELGDSALYLCASSLALGGTPNYGYTFGSGTRLTVV.

The chain carries TRBV12-3 or TRBV12-4 and TRBJ1-1; D might be TRBD1 (5 bases). Between the trimmed V and J ends, which lost 5 bases and 1 base, there was a span of 17 bases. CDR3 length: 16 residues. CDR3 region: CASSPRGGSTNTEAFF. Here the CDR3 DNA reads TGTGCCAGCAGTCCCCGGGGGGGATCGACGAACACTGAAGCTTTCTTT.

The rearrangement joins TRBV12-3 or TRBV12-4 to TRBJ2-3, with 14 bases aligning to TRBD2. This CDR3 comprises 16 residues. The V segment lost 2 bases and the J segment 6 bases; nucleotides outside the gene matches: 4. The CDR3 region is CASSLRRTSGGDTQYF. CDR3 sequence (DNA): TGTGCCAGCAGTTTACGACGGACTAGCGGGGGGGATACGCAGTATTTT.

This clonotype was found a few times. The rearrangement joins TRBV10-3 to TRBJ2-2; D is possibly TRBD2 (6 bases). This CDR3 spans 14 amino acids. V was cut by 8 bases and J by 0 bases, with 10 bases left in between. Germline V gives CDR1 ENHRY, CDR2 SYGVKD. Here the CDR3 DNA reads TGTGCCATCGCAGGCGGGACGAACACCGGGGAGCTGTTTTTT. Translation gives CAIAGGTNTGELFF.

The chain joins TRBV29-1 to TRBJ1-2; possibly TRBD1 for D (5 bases). Germline assignment: CDR1 SQVTM and CDR2 ANQGSEA. Trimming cost V 3 bases and J 6 bases, with 8 bases left between them. The CDR3 totals 11 residues. The CDR3 DNA reads as TGCAGCGTTGATGGGGGGAATGGCTACACCTTC. Translation gives CSVDGGNGYTF.

V and J are TRBV29-1 and TRBJ2-7; D uncertain. The germline V gene has CDR1 SQVTM and CDR2 ANQGSEA. The CDR3 covers 10 residues. The V and J ends lost 6 bases and 3 bases respectively, with 6 bases between them. In nucleotides, the CDR3 is TGCAGCGTCGCGCACTACGAGCAGTACTTC. It specifies CSVAHYEQYF.

This clonotype has a handful of counts. The chain combines TRBV20-1 with TRBJ2-4; TRBD2 matches 8 bases. Germline CDR1 and CDR2: DFQATT and SNEGSKA (reference sequence). Trimming took 0 bases from V and 0 from J; bases not matched to a gene: 16. The CDR3 extends over 20 amino acids. This CDR3 is CSARDRRAGGRFLAKNIQYF. DNA for the CDR3: TGCAGTGCTAGAGATCGTAGGGCGGGAGGACGGTTCCTAGCCAAAAACATTCAGTACTTC.

This clonotype was counted ten times or more. The CDR3 DNA is TGCAGCGCAGGGAGCCCGAACACTGAAGCTTTCTTT. It yields the protein CSAGSPNTEAFF. The chain is built from TRBV29-1 and TRBJ1-1, with TRBD1 as a possible D gene (5 bases). Germline lookup yields CDR1 SQVTM and CDR2 ANQGSEA. The CDR3 length is 12 residues. V was cut by 7 bases and J by 1 base, with 10 bases left in between.

This rearrangement joins TRBV19 to TRBJ2-1; D is uncertain. Trimming pared 5 bases from V and 0 bases from J, leaving 11 bases between. CDR3 length: 15 residues. Germline V gives CDR1 LNHDA, CDR2 SQIVND (reference sequence). The CDR3 DNA is TGTGCCAGTAGTGCCCGACGGAGCTCCTACAATGAGCAGTTCTTC. Translating it yields CASSARRSSYNEQFF.

This clonotype was observed many times. The chain couples TRBV7-2 to TRBJ2-6; 8 bases agree with TRBD1. Trimming at V came to 5 bases and at J to 1 base, leaving 7 bases not matched to a gene. The germline CDR1 and CDR2 sequences are SGHTA and FQGNSA. This CDR3 is built from 17 residues. CDR3: CASSPRQGMSGANVLTF. In DNA form, the CDR3 reads TGTGCCAGCAGCCCCCGACAGGGGATGTCTGGGGCCAACGTCCTGACTTTC.